This T cell receptor (beta chain) was recovered during a study of early T cells in non-severe SARS-CoV-2 infection. Overall study context: RNA in bulk from unsorted whole blood was sequenced, and chains were unpaired. Overall study findings and caveats: Matching results from VDJdb favored anti-spike CD8 responses, leaving private and CD4 specificities undetected.

This clonotype occurred many times. Its antigen is unknown. The protocol attached unique molecular identifiers to individual cDNA molecules. TCRdb independently ran MiXCR on the 5' RACE reads; one entry per CDR3 protein. The profile covers 97,000 or so distinct CDR3 sequences, with approximately 10% appearing a single time and roughly 5% taken by the ten largest. The trim removed 4 bases at V and 4 bases at J, leaving 1 base unmatched. Per the germline V gene, CDR1 is SGHKS and CDR2 is YYEKEE (reference sequence). This CDR3 comprises 13 residues. This sequence was found in an adult who was a healthcare worker with PCR-confirmed SARS-CoV-2 infection or an uninfected control (not recorded which). Sequenced material: whole blood, taken at baseline. The chain links TRBV5-5 to TRBJ2-1; 8 bases fit TRBD2. In nucleotides, the CDR3 is TGTGCCAGCAGCCCGGGGGGGTACAATGAGCAGTTCTTC. Amino acid sequence: CASSPGGYNEQFF.